This TCR beta chain stems from a study of blood T cell repertoires in COVID-19. Study-level background: Acute and convalescent COVID-19 specimens originated in the United States, Italy and Spain. The analysed material was cDNA or gDNA that came from T cells, B-cell-depleted T cells, or PBMCs.

In the source study's methods: Nucleated cell number was recorded as an estimate derived from reference gene primer amplification. Clones were sequenced by immunoSEQ multiplex PCR, and TCRdb holds only the in-frame ones, with some missing. That table supplies the V and J calls and clone size; D and trimming were determined from the DNA. The sample has 100,000 to 150,000 clones; roughly three quarters are singletons. V was clipped by 7 bases and J by 8 bases; unmatched bases: 6. This CDR3 has 12 residues. Germline V gene sequence: CDR1 SGHRS, CDR2 YFSETQ. This clone was seen a few times. The sequencing input was peripheral blood. The sequence was collected from a woman aged 70-85 years with acute or convalescent COVID-19. J is TRBJ1-2 and V is TRBV5-1, with 9 bases that match TRBD1. The CDR3 here is CASSGQGSGYTF. The CDR3 nucleotides read TGCGCCAGCTCGGGACAGGGTTCCGGCTACACCTTC.